This section outlines one T cell receptor (beta chain) sequence together with its context. No antigen is known for it. The data originate from a study of cytomegalovirus exposure and HLA in healthy donors. Study results and limitations: The authors reported that TCR beta sequences could predict HLA-A and HLA-B alleles. These predictions were accurate for most subjects in the first cohort. TCR beta V- and J-gene trimming, according to a later analysis, was linked to a missense DCLRE1C variant.

V was pared by 4 bases and J by 1 base, with 4 bases of the junction left unmatched. The CDR3 spans 15 residues. Germline lookup yields CDR1 SNHLY and CDR2 FYNNEI. Regarding donors, all were healthy bone marrow donors. Use of 60 Vbeta and 13 Jbeta primers characterized the PCR. Profiled with immunoSEQ multiplex PCR; TCRdb holds only in-frame clones, not every one. Among 120,000 or so clones listed, about 85% were seen once. This chain connects TRBV2 to TRBJ1-1, with TRBD1 matching over 9 bases. The sequence derives from a man aged 18 to 35 in good health and CMV-seropositive. Input material: PBMCs. The CDR3 spells CASSARDRENTEAFF. The CDR3 DNA reads TGTGCCAGCAGTGCAAGGGACAGGGAGAACACTGAAGCTTTCTTT.